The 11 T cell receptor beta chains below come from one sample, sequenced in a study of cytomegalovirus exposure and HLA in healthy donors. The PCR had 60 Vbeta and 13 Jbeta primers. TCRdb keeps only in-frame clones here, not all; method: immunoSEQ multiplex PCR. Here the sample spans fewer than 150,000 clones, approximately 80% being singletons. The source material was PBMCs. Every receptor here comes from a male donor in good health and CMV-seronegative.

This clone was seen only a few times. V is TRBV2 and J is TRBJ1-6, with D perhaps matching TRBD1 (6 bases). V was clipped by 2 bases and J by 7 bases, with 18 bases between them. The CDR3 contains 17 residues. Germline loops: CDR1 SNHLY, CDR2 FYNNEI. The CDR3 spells CASSEKRLGRGNSPLHF. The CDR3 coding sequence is TGTGCCAGCAGTGAAAAGAGGCTAGGCAGGGGAAATTCACCCCTCCACTTT.

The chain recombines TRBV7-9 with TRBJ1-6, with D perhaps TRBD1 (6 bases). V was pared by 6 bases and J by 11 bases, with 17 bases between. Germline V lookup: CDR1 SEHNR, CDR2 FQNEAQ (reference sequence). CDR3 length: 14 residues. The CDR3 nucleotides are TGTGCCAGCAGTCAAGGGGGGGGCCGCGCACCCCTCCACTTT. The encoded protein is CASSQGGGRAPLHF. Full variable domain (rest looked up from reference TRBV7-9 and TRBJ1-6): DTGVSQNPRHKITKRGQNVTFRCDPISEHNRLYWYRQTLGQGPEFLTYFQNEAQLEKSRLLSDRFSAERPKGSFSTLEIQRTEQGDSAMYLCASSQGGGRAPLHFGNGTRLTVT.

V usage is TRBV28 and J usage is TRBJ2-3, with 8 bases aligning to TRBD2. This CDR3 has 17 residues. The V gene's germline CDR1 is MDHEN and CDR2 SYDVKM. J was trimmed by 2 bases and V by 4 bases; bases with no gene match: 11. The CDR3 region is CASSSPKSGGFTDTQYF. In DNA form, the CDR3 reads TGTGCCAGCAGTTCGCCTAAGAGCGGGGGATTCACAGATACGCAGTATTTT.

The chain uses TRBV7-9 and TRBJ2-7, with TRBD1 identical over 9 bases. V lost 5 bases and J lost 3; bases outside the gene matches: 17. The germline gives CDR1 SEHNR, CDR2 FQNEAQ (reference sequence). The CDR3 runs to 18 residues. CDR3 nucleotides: TGTGCCAGCAGCAAAAGAACAGGGGGCACAAGCTTATACTACGAGCAGTACTTC. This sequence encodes CASSKRTGGTSLYYEQYF.

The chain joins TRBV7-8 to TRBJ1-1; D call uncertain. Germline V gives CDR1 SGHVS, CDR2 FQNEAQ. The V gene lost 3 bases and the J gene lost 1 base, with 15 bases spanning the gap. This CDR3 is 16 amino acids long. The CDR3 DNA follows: TGTGCCAGCAGCTTCCGAGGCGGGTTCGCGAACACTGAAGCTTTCTTT. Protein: CASSFRGGFANTEAFF.

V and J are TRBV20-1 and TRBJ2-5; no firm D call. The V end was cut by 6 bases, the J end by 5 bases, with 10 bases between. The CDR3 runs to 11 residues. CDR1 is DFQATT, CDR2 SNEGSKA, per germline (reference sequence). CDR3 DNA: TGCAGTGCAACAGAAAAGGAGACCCAGTACTTC. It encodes CSATEKETQYF.

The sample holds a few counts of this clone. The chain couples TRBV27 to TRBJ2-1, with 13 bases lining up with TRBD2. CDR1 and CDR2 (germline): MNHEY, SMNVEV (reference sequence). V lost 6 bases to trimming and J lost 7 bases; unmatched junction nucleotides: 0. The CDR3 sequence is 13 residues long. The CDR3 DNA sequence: TGTGCCAGCAGACTAGCGGGGGGGAATGAGCAGTTCTTC. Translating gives CASRLAGGNEQFF.

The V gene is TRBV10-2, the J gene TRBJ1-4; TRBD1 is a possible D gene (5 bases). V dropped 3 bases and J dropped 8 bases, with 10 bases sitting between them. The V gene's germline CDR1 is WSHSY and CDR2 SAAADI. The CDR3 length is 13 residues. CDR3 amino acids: CASSEGRGEKLFF. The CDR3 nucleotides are TGCGCCAGCAGTGAAGGACGGGGGGAAAAACTGTTTTTT.

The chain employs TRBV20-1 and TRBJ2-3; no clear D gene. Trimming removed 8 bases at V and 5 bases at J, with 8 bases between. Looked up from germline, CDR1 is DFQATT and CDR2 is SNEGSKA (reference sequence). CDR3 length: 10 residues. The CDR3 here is CSFPLDTQYF. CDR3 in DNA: TGCAGTTTCCCTCTAGATACGCAGTATTTT.

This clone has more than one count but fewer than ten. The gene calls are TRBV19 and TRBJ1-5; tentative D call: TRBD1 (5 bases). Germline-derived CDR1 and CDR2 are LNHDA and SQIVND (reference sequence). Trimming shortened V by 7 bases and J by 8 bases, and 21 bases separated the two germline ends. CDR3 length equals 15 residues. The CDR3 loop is CASKDGGTILEPQHF. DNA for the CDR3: TGTGCCAGTAAGGACGGAGGGACGATCTTGGAGCCCCAGCATTTT.

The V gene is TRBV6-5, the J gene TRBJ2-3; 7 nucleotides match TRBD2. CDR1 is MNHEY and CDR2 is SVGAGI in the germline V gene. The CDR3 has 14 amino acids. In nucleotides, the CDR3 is TGTTGCTCCCGCCCCAGCGGGAACACAGATACGCAGTATTTT. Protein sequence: CCSRPSGNTDTQYF.